These 17 T cell receptor beta chains came from one sample sequenced in a study of shared clonotypes between healthy human individuals (TCRdb year 2020). Library construction relied on the immunoSEQ multiplex PCR assay. In its TCRdb copy, this immuneACCESS table keeps in-frame sequences only and misses some clones. Where compared with another copy, unresolved V genes explain less than half of these, and the others have no known cause. Present in this sample are over a million clones, around 78% of which were seen just once. The leading ten clones occupy 0.55% to 0.7% of the sample. The sequenced sample consisted of memory CD4+ T cells from PBMCs. The cell subset or site tag for this specimen amounts to: CD45RA-negative fraction. The receptors derive from a man younger than 35 in good health. Some clones in this sample may be carry-over from other donors' samples.

The chain has TRBV27 and TRBJ2-3, with D perhaps being TRBD1 or TRBD2 (5 bases each). Germline lookup yields CDR1 MNHEY and CDR2 SMNVEV (reference sequence). This CDR3 has 12 amino acids. V lost 5 bases, J lost 8 bases, and 11 bases lay in between. CDR3 sequence: CASSPLGGTQYF. CDR3 in DNA: TGTGCCAGCAGTCCGCTTGGGGGTACGCAGTATTTT.

The CDR3 spells CAISDRGDGYTF. The CDR3 DNA is TGTGCCATCAGTGACAGGGGCGATGGCTACACCTTC. V is TRBV10-3 and J is TRBJ1-2; D might be TRBD1 (6 bases). Germline CDR1 and CDR2: ENHRY and SYGVKD. This CDR3 contains 12 residues. The germline V and J ends were trimmed by 3 bases and 6 bases, with 8 bases remaining between them.

Of note for this clone: The same CDR3 is also encoded by other DNA sequences in this sample. V is TRBV7-3 and J is TRBJ2-7; 9 nucleotides line up with TRBD1. CDR1 and CDR2 (germline): SGHTA, FQGTGA. V shed 5 bases and J 6 bases; nucleotides not matched to a gene: 8. The CDR3 sequence is 14 residues long. The CDR3 bases are TGTGCCAGCAGCCCGTCGGGACAGGGCAGCGAGCAGTACTTC. Translated, it gives CASSPSGQGSEQYF.

A note on this clone: Other DNA sequences in this sample translate to the same CDR3. The genes are TRBV10-3 and TRBJ2-7; D remains unclear. Trimming cost V 2 bases and J 4 bases, with 3 bases left between them. Germline V gives CDR1 ENHRY, CDR2 SYGVKD. The CDR3 totals 11 residues. This chain's CDR3 is CAISEGYEQYF. The CDR3, as DNA: TGTGCCATCAGTGAGGGTTACGAGCAGTACTTC.

This chain uses TRBV2 with TRBJ2-7; 9 bases align to TRBD2. This CDR3 spans 15 amino acids. Per the germline V gene, CDR1 is SNHLY and CDR2 is FYNNEI. The trim removed 2 bases at V and 3 bases at J, leaving 5 bases unmatched. The CDR3 is CASSERVTSGYEQYF. The CDR3 DNA reads TGTGCCAGCAGTGAACGCGTGACTAGCGGCTACGAGCAGTACTTC. Full variable domain (outside the CDR3, taken from reference TRBV2 and TRBJ2-7): EPEVTQTPSHQVTQMGQEVILRCVPISNHLYFYWYRQILGQKVEFLVSFYNNEISEKSEIFDDQFSVERPDGSNFTLKIRSTKLEDSAMYFCASSERVTSGYEQYFGPGTRLTVT.

The genes are TRBV27 and TRBJ2-7; perhaps TRBD2 as D (7 bases). This CDR3 has 16 residues. Trimming pared 9 bases from V and 0 bases from J, leaving 21 bases between. In germline, CDR1 is MNHEY, CDR2 SMNVEV (reference sequence). The CDR3 spells CASAGAPLLSSYEQYF. The DNA of the CDR3 is TGTGCCAGTGCGGGGGCGCCTCTCCTAAGCTCCTACGAGCAGTACTTC.

The chain carries TRBV7-8 and TRBJ1-5; D might be TRBD1 (5 bases). Deletions cut 7 bases from V and 3 bases from J, with 22 bases between. CDR3 length: 17 amino acids. Germline lookup yields CDR1 SGHVS and CDR2 FQNEAQ. In nucleotides, the CDR3 is TGTGCCAGCAAGGAAGGGGCCATGGACCCATTCAATCAGCCCCAGCATTTT. This sequence encodes CASKEGAMDPFNQPQHF.

The chain carries TRBV10-2 and TRBJ1-1; D call uncertain. Trimming shortened V by 0 bases and J by 5 bases, and 10 bases separated the two germline ends. This CDR3 comprises 14 residues. The germline CDR1 and CDR2 sequences are WSHSY and SAAADI. Here the CDR3 reads CASSESRLGTEAFF. The CDR3 DNA sequence: TGCGCCAGCAGTGAGTCGAGATTGGGGACTGAAGCTTTCTTT.

The J gene is TRBJ2-1, the V gene TRBV29-1, with D possibly TRBD1 on 6 matching bases. V dropped 7 bases and J dropped 0 bases, with 7 bases sitting between them. In germline, CDR1 is SQVTM, CDR2 ANQGSEA. This CDR3 is 12 amino acids long. The CDR3: CSADSSYNEQFF. DNA for the CDR3: TGCAGCGCGGACAGCTCCTACAATGAGCAGTTCTTC.

For this clone: A far larger clone is one base from this, pointing to a likely read error. The chain uses TRBV5-6 and TRBJ2-3; D ambiguous. This CDR3 comprises 12 residues. V was pared by 4 bases and J by 0 bases, with 3 bases between. CDR1 is SGHDT, CDR2 YYEEEE, per germline. The CDR3: CASSGSTDTQYF. The CDR3 bases are TGTGCCAGCAGCGGTAGCACAGATACGCAGTATTTT.

This chain uses TRBV19 with TRBJ1-1; D not certain. CDR3 length: 15 amino acids. CDR1 and CDR2 from the germline V gene are LNHDA and SQIVND (reference sequence). V was pared by 6 bases and J by 0 bases, with 14 bases between. The CDR3 sequence is CASRLEGGLNTEAFF. The CDR3 nucleotides are TGTGCCAGTAGACTGGAGGGAGGGTTGAACACTGAAGCTTTCTTT.

The V call is TRBV6-6, the J call TRBJ1-1; D remains unclear. The V gene's germline CDR1 is MNHNY and CDR2 SVGAGI (reference sequence). V dropped 5 bases and J dropped 2 bases, with 9 bases sitting between them. This CDR3 comprises 13 residues. The CDR3 nucleotides are TGTGCCAGCAGTCGCCAGGTTAACACTGAAGCTTTCTTT. Translated, it gives CASSRQVNTEAFF.

As concerns this clone: A much larger clone sits a single nucleotide away, making a read error possible. The CDR3 nucleotides are TGTGCCAGCAGTGGCGCCGGGGCGGAGGACACTGAAGCTTTCTTT. It specifies CASSGAGAEDTEAFF. The rearrangement links TRBV6-5 to TRBJ1-1, with a weak D call TRBD1 (5 bases). This CDR3 contains 15 residues. Trimming took off 5 bases at V and 3 bases at J, with 16 bases between the two ends. Germline CDR1 is MNHEY and CDR2 is SVGAGI.

This clone was recorded only once. This chain connects TRBV28 to TRBJ1-2; D is possibly TRBD1 (6 bases). The CDR3 consists of 16 residues. Trimming left V 10 bases short and J 2 bases short, with 23 bases between. The germline V gene encodes CDR1 MDHEN and CDR2 SYDVKM. Here the CDR3 reads CATYSTGPPSNYGYTF. DNA for the CDR3: TGTGCCACCTACTCGACAGGTCCTCCCTCCAACTATGGCTACACCTTC.

Points on this clone: Additional DNA sequences in this sample encode the identical CDR3. The V call is TRBV29-1, the J call TRBJ2-3; no firm D call. The CDR3 loop spans 12 amino acids. V gave up 2 bases and J gave up 3 bases, with 6 bases separating them. Germline CDR1 is SQVTM and CDR2 is ANQGSEA. For the CDR3, the DNA is TGCAGCGTTGAAACGGCGACAGATACGCAGTATTTT. Translated, it gives CSVETATDTQYF.

The chain has TRBV7-3 and TRBJ2-7; D gene uncertain. Trimming pared 6 bases from V and 4 bases from J, leaving 13 bases between. There are 13 residues in the CDR3. Germline lookup yields CDR1 SGHTA and CDR2 FQGTGA. CDR3 sequence (DNA): TGTGCCAGCAGGGCGGAGATCGGGTACGAGCAGTACTTC. It specifies CASRAEIGYEQYF.

This rearrangement joins TRBV18 to TRBJ1-4, with D unresolved. Trimming removed 6 bases from V and 7 bases from J, with 15 bases in between. From germline, CDR1 is KGHSH and CDR2 LQKENI. CDR3 size: 14 residues. The CDR3 reads CASSPAARSEKLFF. CDR3 in DNA: TGTGCCAGCTCTCCGGCGGCGAGGAGTGAAAAACTGTTTTTT. The whole variable domain, remainder taken from reference TRBV18 and TRBJ1-4, is NAGVMQNPRHLVRRRGQEARLRCSPMKGHSHVYWYRQLPEEGLKFMVYLQKENIIDESGMPKERFSAEFPKEGPSILRIQQVVRGDSAAYFCASSPAARSEKLFFGSGTQLSVL.